The subject of this entry is one T cell receptor beta chain. Both TCR beta VDJ combination and CDR3 sequence profiling were carried out. Genomic DNA was the template for this profiling. TCRdb recomputed calls from the reads with MiXCR, one row per CDR3 protein. The sample shows about 120,000 distinct CDR3 sequences, about 60% of them seen only once. This specimen comes from a study of CD8+CD57+ T cells in acquired aplastic anemia. CDR1 is SQVTM and CDR2 is ANQGSEA in the germline V gene. The length of the CDR3 is 13 residues. V was pared by 4 bases and J by 6 bases, with 8 bases of the junction left unmatched. Those patients picked for sequencing had displayed CD8+CD57+ cell expansion on flow cytometry. In all patients, the disease was severe acquired aplastic anemia.

V gene TRBV29-1 combines with J gene TRBJ1-2; 7 bases line up with TRBD1. The sequence was obtained from a human donor with aplastic anemia. Sequenced input: sorted CD4+, CD8+, or CD8+CD57+ T cells (not recorded which) from PBMCs. The chain's CDR3 is CSVGAGGLDGYTF. DNA of the CDR3: TGCAGCGTTGGGGCAGGGGGTTTGGATGGCTACACCTTC.